These 13 T cell receptor beta chains share one sample of origin, sequenced in a study of identical twins. In TCRdb, the 5' RACE reads were re-called with MiXCR into one record per CDR3 protein. The profile covers 500,000 to 600,000 distinct CDR3 sequences, with roughly a fifth appearing a single time and 0.8% to 1% taken by the ten largest. The data also belong to a second study, concerning T cells expressing NK-cell markers.

Sequenced input: CD4+ T cells sorted from blood. Every receptor here comes from a woman aged 18-29 years in good health.

A few counts support this clonotype. The chain joins TRBV6-5 to TRBJ2-1; the D is unclear. The germline gives CDR1 MNHEY, CDR2 SVGAGI. The length of the CDR3 is 14 residues. V lost 0 bases to trimming and J lost 10 bases, with 13 bases between them. The CDR3 protein is CASSYSMGAKEQFF. The CDR3 DNA is TGTGCCAGCAGTTACTCTATGGGCGCGAAGGAGCAGTTCTTC.

This chain uses TRBV11-2 with TRBJ2-1, with 11 nucleotides matching TRBD2. With V trimmed by 3 bases and J by 9 bases, 7 bases remained unmatched. Germline V gene sequence: CDR1 SGHAT, CDR2 FQNNGV. CDR3 length equals 15 residues. In DNA form, the CDR3 reads TGTGCCAGCAGCTTTACTAGCGGGGGTAAACGTGAGCAGTTCTTC. The encoded protein is CASSFTSGGKREQFF.

Many counts were recorded for this clonotype. The chain's CDR3 is CSPNRSSSYEQYF. The CDR3 bases are TGCAGCCCGAACAGGTCGAGCTCCTACGAGCAGTACTTC. J is TRBJ2-7 and V is TRBV29-1; TRBD1 might be the D (5 bases). The CDR3 has 13 residues. Germline V gene sequence: CDR1 SQVTM, CDR2 ANQGSEA. V lost 8 bases to trimming and J lost 0 bases, with 14 bases between them.

The V gene is TRBV5-1, the J gene TRBJ1-1, with a tentative D call TRBD1 (5 bases). The CDR3 contains 14 residues. V lost 3 bases and J 3 bases, leaving 12 bases between the germline ends. The germline CDR1 and CDR2 sequences are SGHRS and YFSETQ. DNA for the CDR3: TGCGCCAGCAGCTCCCAGGGTAGGGACACTGAAGCTTTCTTT. It translates to CASSSQGRDTEAFF.

The rearrangement links TRBV5-1 to TRBJ2-2; perhaps D is TRBD1 or TRBD2 (6 bases each). The CDR3 has 16 residues. Germline CDR1 and CDR2: SGHRS and YFSETQ. Deletions cut 0 bases from V and 2 bases from J, with 11 bases between. The CDR3 DNA is TGCGCCAGCAGCTTGGTTCCGGGGGCTAACACCGGGGAGCTGTTTTTT. Its protein product is CASSLVPGANTGELFF.

The table lists this clonotype with a few counts. The rearrangement uses TRBV20-1 and TRBJ2-1, with no clear D. In germline, CDR1 is DFQATT, CDR2 SNEGSKA (reference sequence). This CDR3 has 15 amino acids. The ends were cut back, 0 bases at V and 0 bases at J, with 9 bases in the middle. The CDR3 loop is CSAREWLSSYNEQFF. In nucleotides, the CDR3 is TGCAGTGCTAGAGAATGGCTTAGCTCCTACAATGAGCAGTTCTTC.

The rearrangement links TRBV27 to TRBJ2-7; 11 nucleotides align to TRBD2. This CDR3 comprises 16 residues. CDR1 and CDR2 from the germline V gene are MNHEY and SMNVEV (reference sequence). Losses at the gene ends were 5 bases for V and 1 base for J; bases not matched to a gene: 7. This CDR3 reads CASSAPSSGGSYEQYF. Here the CDR3 DNA reads TGTGCCAGCAGTGCACCATCTAGCGGGGGGTCCTACGAGCAGTACTTC.

This clonotype has only a few counts. The chain couples TRBV12-3 or TRBV12-4 to TRBJ2-7; no clear D. The germline V and J ends were trimmed by 5 bases and 3 bases, with 8 bases remaining between them. The CDR3 loop spans 12 amino acids. DNA of the CDR3: TGTGCCAGCAGTGCGTCCCGCTACGAGCAGTACTTC. This gives the protein CASSASRYEQYF.

This clonotype occurred many times. The chain recombines TRBV12-3 or TRBV12-4 with TRBJ1-2; weak D call: TRBD1 (5 bases). V lost 5 bases and J lost 6, with 10 bases in between. There are 12 residues in the CDR3. The CDR3: CASSEGRNGYTF. As DNA, the CDR3 is TGTGCCAGCAGTGAGGGACGGAATGGCTACACCTTC.

This clonotype was found many times. The V gene is TRBV9, the J gene TRBJ2-1, with D uncertain. CDR3 length: 13 residues. V was trimmed by 3 bases and J by 6 bases, leaving 10 bases between them. Germline assignment: CDR1 SGDLS and CDR2 YYNGEE. CDR3 protein: CASSAGRANEQFF. CDR3 bases: TGTGCCAGCAGCGCCGGACGAGCCAATGAGCAGTTCTTC.

The chain recombines TRBV7-9 with TRBJ1-1; weak D call: TRBD1 (5 bases). With 5 bases removed from V and 3 bases from J, the gap between germline ends came to 13 bases. The CDR3 runs 14 residues. Per germline, CDR1 SEHNR and CDR2 FQNEAQ (reference sequence). Written as DNA, the CDR3 is TGTGCCAGCAGCACGGGGCAAGCGTACACTGAAGCTTTCTTT. Its translation is CASSTGQAYTEAFF.

The chain is built from TRBV10-3 and TRBJ2-1, with 12 nucleotides matching TRBD2. Germline V CDR1 and CDR2: ENHRY, SYGVKD. The CDR3 spans 15 residues. The V gene end was trimmed by 6 bases and the J gene end by 5 bases; junction bases not matched to a gene: 5. Here the CDR3 DNA reads TGTGCCATCAGGAAACTAGCGGGGGGAAACAATGAGCAGTTCTTC. Translation gives CAIRKLAGGNNEQFF.

On this clonotype: Mismatch with germline at one junction end may stem from a read error. The gene calls are TRBV6-5 and TRBJ2-5; 9 bases match TRBD1. The CDR3 is made up of 16 amino acids. The germline V gene has CDR1 MNHEY and CDR2 SVGAGI. This CDR3 is CASSYSPGQGLENQYF. The CDR3 DNA reads TGTGCCAGCAGTTACTCACCGGGACAGGGTCTAGAGAACCAGTACTTC.